The source of this TCR beta chain is a study of blood T cell repertoires in COVID-19. Sequencing was performed with immunoSEQ multiplex PCR; in TCRdb, only in-frame clones are kept and a portion is missing. There are 200,000 to 300,000 clones in the sample; approximately 88% occur only once, and 2.5% lies in the top ten. There are 16 residues in the CDR3. CDR1 is SGHTA, CDR2 FQGNSA, per germline. V lost 5 bases to trimming and J lost 6 bases; unmatched junction nucleotides: 9. The sequence was collected from a woman between 35 and 50 years old with acute COVID-19. The specimen was PBMCs or T cells enriched from blood (not recorded which). This rearrangement joins TRBV7-2 to TRBJ2-3; TRBD2 agrees at 12 bases. CDR3 residues: CASSTRTSGARDTQYF. The CDR3, as DNA: TGTGCCAGCAGCACCCGGACTAGCGGGGCACGGGATACGCAGTATTTT.